This T cell receptor (beta chain) was recovered during a study of CD8 T cells in ankylosing spondylitis. This clonotype was observed many times. TCRdb passed the 5' RACE reads through MiXCR, listing each CDR3 protein once. This table has about 130,000 distinct CDR3 sequences, roughly 15% appearing once. Sequencing was carried out using blood, either unsorted or a sorted T cell fraction (not recorded which). The sequence was collected from a female donor with ankylosing spondylitis or in good health (not recorded which).

The CDR3 is CATSTSGRNTGELFF. The DNA for the CDR3 is TGTGCCACCAGTACCTCGGGGCGGAACACCGGGGAGCTGTTTTTT. The V gene is TRBV24-1, the J gene TRBJ2-2; D is perhaps TRBD1 or TRBD2 (5 bases each). CDR3 size: 15 residues. Germline V lookup: CDR1 KGHDR, CDR2 SFDVKD. V dropped 6 bases and J dropped 1 base, with 11 bases sitting between them.